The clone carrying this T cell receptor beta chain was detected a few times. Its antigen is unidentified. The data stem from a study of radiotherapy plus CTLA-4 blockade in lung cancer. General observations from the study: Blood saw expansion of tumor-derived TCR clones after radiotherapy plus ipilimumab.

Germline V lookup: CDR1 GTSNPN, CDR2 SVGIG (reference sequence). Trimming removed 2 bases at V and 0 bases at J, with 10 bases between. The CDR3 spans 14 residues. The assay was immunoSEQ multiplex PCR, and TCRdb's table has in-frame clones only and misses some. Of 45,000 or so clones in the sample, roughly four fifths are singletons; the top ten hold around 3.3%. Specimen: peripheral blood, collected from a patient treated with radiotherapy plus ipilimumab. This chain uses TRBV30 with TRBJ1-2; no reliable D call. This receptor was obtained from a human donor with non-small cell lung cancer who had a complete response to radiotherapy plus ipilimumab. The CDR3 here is CAWSRGRTNYGYTF. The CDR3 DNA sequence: TGTGCCTGGAGTCGAGGGAGAACTAACTATGGCTACACCTTC.